This entry lists 13 T cell receptor beta chains sequenced from one sample in a study of blood T cell repertoires in COVID-19. Repertoires were generated with immunoSEQ multiplex PCR, while TCRdb's copy carries only in-frame clones and drops some. The data hold 360,000 or so clones, with roughly 87% observed a single time. Sequenced: PBMCs or T cells enriched from blood (not recorded which). The receptors here all came from a woman aged 45-65 years who had recovered from COVID-19.

The chain combines TRBV6-1 with TRBJ1-5; possible D gene TRBD1, 5 bases. The CDR3 extends over 15 amino acids. CDR1 is MNHNS, CDR2 SASEGT, per germline. V shed 2 bases and J shed 2 bases, with 10 bases lying between them. CDR3: CASSELIRGNQPQHF. CDR3 nucleotide sequence: TGTGCCAGCAGTGAATTAATCAGGGGCAATCAGCCCCAGCATTTT.

This clone was detected a few times. V and J are TRBV4-3 and TRBJ1-3, with a possible D match to TRBD1 (6 bases). CDR3 length: 20 amino acids. V was shortened by 0 bases and J by 0 bases, with 21 bases between the two germline ends. From germline, CDR1 is LGHNA and CDR2 YSLEER. The CDR3 spells CASSQDLQDSRTGSGNTIYF. CDR3 nucleotides: TGCGCCAGCAGCCAAGATCTCCAGGACAGTCGTACGGGCTCTGGAAACACCATATATTTT.

This clone was seen only once. The rearrangement joins TRBV12-5 to TRBJ1-4; D might be TRBD1 (5 bases). Germline V gene sequence: CDR1 LGHNT, CDR2 FRNRAP. The CDR3 consists of 15 residues. Trimming cost V 0 bases and J 5 bases, with 10 bases left between them. CDR3 DNA sequence: TGTGCTAGTGGTTTGGTAGGGGCCCCGAATGAAAAACTGTTTTTT. It translates to CASGLVGAPNEKLFF.

The chain combines TRBV29-1 with TRBJ1-2, with D maybe TRBD1 (6 bases). Germline loops: CDR1 SQVTM, CDR2 ANQGSEA. The CDR3 extends over 11 amino acids. Between the trimmed V and J ends, which lost 7 bases and 4 bases, there was a span of 10 bases. The chain's CDR3 is CSATTGYGYTF. CDR3 in DNA: TGCAGCGCCACGACAGGCTATGGCTACACCTTC. Full variable domain (outside the CDR3, taken from reference TRBV29-1 and TRBJ1-2): SAVISQKPSRDICQRGTSLTIQCQVDSQVTMMFWYRQQPGQSLTLIATANQGSEATYESGFVIDKFPISRPNLTFSTLTVSNMSPEDSSIYLCSATTGYGYTFGSGTRLTVV.

The rearrangement joins TRBV20-1 to TRBJ1-2; a possible D gene is TRBD1 (6 bases). V was trimmed by 4 bases and J by 8 bases, leaving 11 bases between them. This CDR3 has 11 amino acids. The germline gives CDR1 DFQATT, CDR2 SNEGSKA (reference sequence). CDR3 sequence (DNA): TGCAGTGCTACTCCAGGGGACGGCTACACCTTC. Translation gives CSATPGDGYTF.

The chain links TRBV3-1 (or the pseudogene TRBV3-2) to TRBJ2-7; D may be TRBD1 (6 bases). Trimming removed 5 bases at V and 5 bases at J, with 16 bases between. The CDR3 extends over 14 amino acids. The germline V gene has CDR1 LGHDT and CDR2 YNNKEL (reference sequence). CDR3 nucleotide sequence: TGTGCCAGCAGCATACGAGCAAGGGGGAACGAGCAGTACTTC. As protein: CASSIRARGNEQYF.

This clone was picked up a small number of times. V gene TRBV19 combines with J gene TRBJ1-4; D possibly corresponds to TRBD1 (5 bases). CDR1 LNHDA and CDR2 SQIVND come from the germline V gene (reference sequence). The V end lost 10 bases, the J end lost 0 bases, and 15 bases lay between the germline ends. The CDR3 consists of 15 residues. As DNA, the CDR3 is TGTGCCACCAGCAAGGGACTTGCAACTAATGAAAAACTGTTTTTT. Protein product: CATSKGLATNEKLFF.

The chain has TRBV14 and TRBJ1-1; no firm D call. V lost 5 bases to trimming and J lost 1 base, with 8 bases between them. The CDR3 consists of 13 residues. Per germline, CDR1 SGHDN and CDR2 FVKESK. The CDR3 is CASSTERNTEAFF. CDR3 sequence (DNA): TGTGCCAGCAGCACCGAGAGGAACACTGAAGCTTTCTTT.

The rearrangement uses TRBV29-1 and TRBJ1-3, with a weak D call TRBD1 (5 bases). The CDR3 has 13 amino acids. Germline V lookup: CDR1 SQVTM, CDR2 ANQGSEA. Deletions cut 4 bases from V and 4 bases from J, with 11 bases between. The DNA for the CDR3 is TGCAGCGTTGTTGGGCAGGGAGGAAACACCATATATTTT. Amino acid sequence: CSVVGQGGNTIYF. The variable domain in full, with the rest retrieved from reference TRBV29-1 and TRBJ1-3, is SAVISQKPSRDICQRGTSLTIQCQVDSQVTMMFWYRQQPGQSLTLIATANQGSEATYESGFVIDKFPISRPNLTFSTLTVSNMSPEDSSIYLCSVVGQGGNTIYFGEGSWLTVV.

The chain links TRBV3-1 (or the pseudogene TRBV3-2) to TRBJ2-7; 7 positions match TRBD1. Germline CDR1 is LGHDT and CDR2 is YNNKEL (reference sequence). The CDR3 is made up of 14 amino acids. Trimming at V came to 3 bases and at J to 6 bases, leaving 8 bases not matched to a gene. DNA for the CDR3: TGTGCCAGCAGCCAGGCCGGGACAGTGGGCGAGCAGTACTTC. This codes for CASSQAGTVGEQYF.

The chain couples TRBV25-1 to TRBJ1-4; D may be TRBD1 (6 bases). Germline V gene data show CDR1 as MGHDK and CDR2 as SYGVNS. The ends were cut back, 7 bases at V and 5 bases at J, with 14 bases in the middle. The CDR3 consists of 14 residues. The CDR3 region is CASTKGGGNEKLFF. As DNA, the CDR3 is TGTGCCAGCACCAAAGGGGGGGGGAATGAAAAACTGTTTTTT.

V gene TRBV10-1 combines with J gene TRBJ1-1; 9 bases are a match to TRBD1. V lost 11 bases and J lost 9; bases outside the gene matches: 13. Germline CDR1 WNHNN, CDR2 SYGVQD (reference sequence). This CDR3 spans 13 amino acids. The CDR3 protein is CAGCLGTGRKAFF. In DNA, the CDR3 is TGCGCCGGATGCCTCGGGACAGGGCGAAAAGCTTTCTTT.

The rearrangement links TRBV18 to TRBJ1-1; D perhaps matches TRBD1 (5 bases). The CDR3 has 16 amino acids. CDR1 KGHSH and CDR2 LQKENI come from the germline V gene. V lost 3 bases, J lost 0 bases, and 14 bases lay in between. CDR3 sequence: CASSPYLPDMNTEAFF. The CDR3 bases are TGTGCCAGCTCACCCTATCTGCCGGACATGAACACTGAAGCTTTCTTT.